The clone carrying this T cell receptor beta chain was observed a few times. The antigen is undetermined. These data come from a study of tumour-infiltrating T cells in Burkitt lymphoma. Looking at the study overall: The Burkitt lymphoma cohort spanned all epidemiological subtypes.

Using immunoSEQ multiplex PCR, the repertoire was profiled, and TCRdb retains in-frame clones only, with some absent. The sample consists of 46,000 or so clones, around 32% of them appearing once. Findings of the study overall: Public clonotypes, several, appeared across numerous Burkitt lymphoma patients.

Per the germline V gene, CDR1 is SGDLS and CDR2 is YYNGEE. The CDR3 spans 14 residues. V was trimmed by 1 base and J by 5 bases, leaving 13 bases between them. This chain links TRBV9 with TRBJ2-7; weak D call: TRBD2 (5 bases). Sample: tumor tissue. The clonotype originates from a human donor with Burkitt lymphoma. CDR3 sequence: CASSVKSAGDEQYF. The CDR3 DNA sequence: TGTGCCAGCAGCGTAAAATCCGCCGGGGACGAGCAGTACTTC.